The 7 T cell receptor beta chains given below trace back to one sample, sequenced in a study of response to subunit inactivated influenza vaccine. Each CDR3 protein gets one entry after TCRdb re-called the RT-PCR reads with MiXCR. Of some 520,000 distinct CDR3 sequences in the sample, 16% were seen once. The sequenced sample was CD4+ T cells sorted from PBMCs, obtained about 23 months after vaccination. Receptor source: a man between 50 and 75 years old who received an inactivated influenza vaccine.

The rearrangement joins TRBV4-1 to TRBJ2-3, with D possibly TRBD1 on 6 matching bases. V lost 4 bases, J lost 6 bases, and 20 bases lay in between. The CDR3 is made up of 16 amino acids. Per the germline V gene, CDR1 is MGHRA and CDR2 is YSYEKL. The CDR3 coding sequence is TGCGCCAGCAGCCTTCAGGTGGGCGCAGGGGCCGATACGCAGTATTTT. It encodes CASSLQVGAGADTQYF.

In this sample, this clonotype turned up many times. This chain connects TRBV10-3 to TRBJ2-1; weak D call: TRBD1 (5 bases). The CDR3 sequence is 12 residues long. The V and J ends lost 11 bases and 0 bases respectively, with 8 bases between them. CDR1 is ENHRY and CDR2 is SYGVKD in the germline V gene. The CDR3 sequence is CAAGISYNEQFF. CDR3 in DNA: TGTGCCGCAGGGATCTCCTACAATGAGCAGTTCTTC.

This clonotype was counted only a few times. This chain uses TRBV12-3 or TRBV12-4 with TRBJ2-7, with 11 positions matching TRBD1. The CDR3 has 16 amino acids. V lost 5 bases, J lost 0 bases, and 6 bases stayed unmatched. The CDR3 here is CASSKTGTGGSYEQYF. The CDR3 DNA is TGTGCCAGCAGTAAGACCGGGACAGGGGGCTCCTACGAGCAGTACTTC.

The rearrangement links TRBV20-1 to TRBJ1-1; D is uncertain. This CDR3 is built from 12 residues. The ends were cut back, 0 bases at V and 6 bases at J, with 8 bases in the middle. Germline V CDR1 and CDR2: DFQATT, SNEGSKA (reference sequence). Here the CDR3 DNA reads TGCAGTGCTAGAGATCAAGTATCTGAAGCTTTCTTT. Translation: CSARDQVSEAFF.

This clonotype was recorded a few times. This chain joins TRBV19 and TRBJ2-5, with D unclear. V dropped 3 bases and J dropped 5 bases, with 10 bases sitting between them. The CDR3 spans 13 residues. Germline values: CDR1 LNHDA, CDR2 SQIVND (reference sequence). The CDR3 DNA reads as TGTGCCAGTAGTATTATGAGTTGGGAGACCCAGTACTTC. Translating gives CASSIMSWETQYF.

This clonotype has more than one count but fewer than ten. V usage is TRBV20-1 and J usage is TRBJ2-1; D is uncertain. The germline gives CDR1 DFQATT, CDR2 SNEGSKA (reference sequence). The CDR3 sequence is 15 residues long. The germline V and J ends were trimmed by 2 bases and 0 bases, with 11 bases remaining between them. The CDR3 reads CSARIRASSYNEQFF. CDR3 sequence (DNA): TGCAGTGCTAGAATTAGGGCCTCCTCCTACAATGAGCAGTTCTTC.

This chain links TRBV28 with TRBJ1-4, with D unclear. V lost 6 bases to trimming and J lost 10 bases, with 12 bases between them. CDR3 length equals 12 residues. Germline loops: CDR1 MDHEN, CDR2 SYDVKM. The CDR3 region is CASSNGARKLFF. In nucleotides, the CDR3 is TGTGCCAGCAGCAATGGTGCCCGAAAACTGTTTTTT.